The next 5 T cell receptor beta chains were all read from a single sample in a study of a mutant IDH1 vaccine in newly diagnosed glioma. Time point defined: week 11, during vaccination. Vaccination used 300 ug of mutant IDH1 20-mer peptide per dose, with topical imiquimod. Repertoires were generated with immunoSEQ multiplex PCR, while TCRdb's copy carries only in-frame clones and drops some. This table has over 55,000 clones, about 84% appearing once. Antigen specificity for these receptors is unknown. The specimen was PBMCs, collected from a glioma patient whose treatment included an IDH1 peptide vaccine. The receptors derive from a young man with glioma.

This clone was counted between two and nine times. The CDR3: CASSPDRFGKLFF. The CDR3 bases are TGTGCCAGCAGTCCTGACAGGTTTGGAAAACTGTTTTTT. The V call is TRBV6-5, the J call TRBJ1-4; TRBD1 is a possible D gene (6 bases). This CDR3 contains 13 residues. Per germline, CDR1 MNHEY and CDR2 SVGAGI. V dropped 5 bases and J dropped 10 bases, with 14 bases sitting between them.

The J gene is TRBJ2-1, the V gene TRBV7-9; D ambiguous. The CDR3 is 14 amino acids. V was clipped by 5 bases and J by 3 bases, with 11 bases between them. Germline lookup yields CDR1 SEHNR and CDR2 FQNEAQ (reference sequence). DNA for the CDR3: TGTGCCAGCAGCGCGTGGCAGGTCTACAATGAGCAGTTCTTC. This codes for CASSAWQVYNEQFF.

This chain uses TRBV19 with TRBJ1-2; weak D call: TRBD1 (5 bases). CDR1 is LNHDA and CDR2 is SQIVND in the germline V gene (reference sequence). This CDR3 has 15 amino acids. Trimming stripped 1 base from V and 4 bases from J, with 13 bases between. CDR3 coding DNA: TGTGCCAGTAGTATAGTCGGGGCAGAATTCTATGGCTACACCTTC. This translates into CASSIVGAEFYGYTF. Full variable domain (rest looked up from reference TRBV19 and TRBJ1-2): DGGITQSPKYLFRKEGQNVTLSCEQNLNHDAMYWYRQDPGQGLRLIYYSQIVNDFQKGDIAEGYSVSREKKESFPLTVTSAQKNPTAFYLCASSIVGAEFYGYTFGSGTRLTVV.

The rearrangement links TRBV28 to TRBJ1-1, with a possible D match to TRBD1 (6 bases). Germline V CDR1 and CDR2: MDHEN, SYDVKM. Trimming removed 5 bases at V and 1 base at J, with 11 bases between. The CDR3 totals 14 residues. As DNA, the CDR3 is TGTGCCAGCAGTCCGACAGGCGGGAACACTGAAGCTTTCTTT. Its protein product is CASSPTGGNTEAFF.

The chain carries TRBV28 and TRBJ1-1; D is undetermined. V gave up 4 bases and J gave up 1 base, with 10 bases separating them. Germline CDR1 and CDR2: MDHEN and SYDVKM. This CDR3 contains 14 residues. The CDR3 loop is CASSSHTRNTEAFF. The DNA for the CDR3 is TGTGCCAGCAGTTCTCATACCAGGAACACTGAAGCTTTCTTT.